The 29 T cell receptor beta chains below were found in one sample sequenced in a study of Graves' ophthalmopathy and Graves' hyperthyroidism. The authors amplified TCR beta CDR3 regions, and they did so from RNA transcripts for repertoire sequencing. A first-round RT-PCR used HTBI primers, followed by a second-round multiplex PCR. TCRdb fed the multiplex PCR reads into MiXCR, producing one record per CDR3 protein. In the table there are a few hundred thousand distinct CDR3 sequences, about a sixth of which are singletons. The sequencing input was peripheral blood. Source of these receptors: an adult woman with stable Graves' hyperthyroidism.

In its sample, this clonotype was seen many times. This chain links TRBV6-2 or TRBV6-3 with TRBJ1-1; TRBD1 aligns across 8 bases. This CDR3 region has 18 residues. Trimming took 2 bases from V and 0 from J; bases not matched to a gene: 11. Germline-derived CDR1 and CDR2 are MNHEY and SVGEGT. CDR3 residues: CASSYLRTGNIMNTEAFF. Here the CDR3 DNA reads TGTGCCAGCAGTTACCTTCGGACAGGGAATATAATGAACACTGAAGCTTTCTTT.

This clonotype occurred many times. V gene TRBV11-2 combines with J gene TRBJ1-2; 7 bases are shared with TRBD1. The CDR3 has 14 amino acids. V trimming: 4 bases; J trimming: 2 bases; junction bases outside the gene matches: 4. Germline V CDR1 and CDR2: SGHAT, FQNNGV. Here the CDR3 DNA reads TGTGCCAGCAGCTCGGGACAGACCAACTATGGCTACACCTTC. It yields the protein CASSSGQTNYGYTF.

The CDR3 DNA reads as TGTGCCAGCAGCGCGACTAGAAACACCGGGGAGCTGTTTTTT. Translation gives CASSATRNTGELFF. The V and J genes are TRBV9 and TRBJ2-2, with a possible D match to TRBD2 (6 bases). Germline V CDR1 and CDR2: SGDLS, YYNGEE. The CDR3 runs to 14 residues. Between the trimmed V and J ends, which lost 3 bases and 2 bases, there was a span of 8 bases. Full variable domain (rest looked up from reference TRBV9 and TRBJ2-2): DSGVTQTPKHLITATGQRVTLRCSPRSGDLSVYWYQQSLDQGLQFLIQYYNGEERAKGNILERFSAQQFPDLHSELNLSSLELGDSALYFCASSATRNTGELFFGEGSRLTVL.

With respect to this clonotype: The CDR3 does not end in the conserved phenylalanine or tryptophan, so this is likely a read error. V is TRBV7-8 and J is TRBJ1-3; D gene ambiguous. Germline loops: CDR1 SGHVS, CDR2 FQNEAQ. The V end lost 5 bases, the J end lost 0 bases, and 17 bases lay between the germline ends. The CDR3 has 17 residues. This CDR3 reads CASSPPRRLASGNTIYY. The CDR3 DNA sequence: TGTGCCAGCAGCCCTCCCCGACGCTTGGCCTCTGGAAACACCATATATTAT.

This clonotype was seen ten or more times. J is TRBJ1-6 and V is TRBV2, with 8 bases that match TRBD1. The length of the CDR3 is 13 residues. In germline, CDR1 is SNHLY, CDR2 FYNNEI. The trim removed 8 bases at V and 7 bases at J, leaving 4 bases unmatched. CDR3 nucleotides: TGTGCCAGCCGGGACAGGCCGAATTCACCCCTCCACTTT. This translates into CASRDRPNSPLHF.

The rearrangement links TRBV18 to TRBJ1-5; D remains ambiguous. This CDR3 region has 14 residues. Germline CDR1 is KGHSH and CDR2 is LQKENI. V was cut by 2 bases and J by 4 bases, with 9 bases left in between. The CDR3 DNA is TGTGCCAGCTCACCATCGGATAGAAATCAGCCCCAGCATTTT. Residues: CASSPSDRNQPQHF.

This clonotype showed up many times. CDR3 region: CATSRVSTGETGELFF. The CDR3 DNA is TGTGCCACCAGCAGAGTATCTACAGGAGAAACCGGGGAGCTGTTTTTT. The chain links TRBV15 to TRBJ2-2, with D maybe TRBD1 (5 bases). Looked up from germline, CDR1 is LNHNV and CDR2 is YYDKDF (reference sequence). The CDR3 spans 16 residues. V dropped 1 base and J dropped 5 bases, with 14 bases sitting between them. The full variable domain, its missing parts supplied by reference TRBV15 and TRBJ2-2, is DAMVIQNPRYQVTQFGKPVTLSCSQTLNHNVMYWYQQKSSQAPKLLFHYYDKDFNNEADTPDNFQSRRPNTSFCFLDIRSPGLGDTAMYLCATSRVSTGETGELFFGEGSRLTVL.

The rearrangement joins TRBV20-1 to TRBJ2-5, with TRBD2 matching 11 bases. V was pared by 6 bases and J by 1 base, with 7 bases of the junction left unmatched. Germline V gene sequence: CDR1 DFQATT, CDR2 SNEGSKA (reference sequence). This CDR3 comprises 15 residues. CDR3 amino acids: CSATTSGRVQETQYF. Here the CDR3 DNA reads TGCAGTGCCACAACTAGCGGGAGAGTCCAAGAGACCCAGTACTTC.

The table lists this clonotype with many counts. The V and J genes are TRBV30 and TRBJ2-7; TRBD1 agrees at 7 bases. CDR3 length equals 14 residues. J gave up 1 base and V 5 bases, and 8 bases lay outside the gene matches. Per germline, CDR1 GTSNPN and CDR2 SVGIG (reference sequence). CDR3 in DNA: TGTGCCTGGGGACCGGGACAGTGGTCCTACGAGCAGTACTTC. Translating it yields CAWGPGQWSYEQYF.

This clonotype was counted ten times or more. The chain has TRBV27 and TRBJ2-7, with 10 nucleotides matching TRBD2. In germline, CDR1 is MNHEY, CDR2 SMNVEV (reference sequence). The trim removed 6 bases at V and 3 bases at J, leaving 2 bases unmatched. CDR3 length equals 13 residues. CDR3 sequence: CASRSSGSYEQYF. The CDR3 DNA reads TGTGCCAGCAGGTCTAGCGGGAGCTACGAGCAGTACTTC.

This rearrangement joins TRBV12-3 or TRBV12-4 to TRBJ2-7, with D maybe TRBD2 (6 bases). V lost 6 bases and J 0 bases, leaving 15 bases between the germline ends. This CDR3 spans 15 amino acids. The CDR3 reads CASRNDAGSSYEQYF. DNA for the CDR3: TGTGCCAGCAGGAACGACGCGGGGAGCTCCTACGAGCAGTACTTC.

Many counts were recorded for this clonotype. The V call is TRBV12-3 or TRBV12-4, the J call TRBJ2-7; D gene ambiguous. With 8 bases removed from V and 6 bases from J, the gap between germline ends came to 11 bases. The length of the CDR3 is 11 residues. In nucleotides, the CDR3 is TGTGCCAGCGCCCTCGCGTTCGAGCAGTACTTC. The encoded protein is CASALAFEQYF.

This clonotype was recorded many times. The rearrangement links TRBV6-2 or TRBV6-3 to TRBJ2-6, with TRBD1 identical over 8 bases. The CDR3 covers 19 residues. Germline-derived CDR1 and CDR2 are MNHEY and SVGEGT. Trimming cost V 5 bases and J 3 bases; bases outside gene matches: 15. The chain's CDR3 is CASSPETGALRFGANVLTF. CDR3 nucleotide sequence: TGTGCCAGCAGTCCTGAGACAGGGGCGCTTAGGTTTGGGGCCAACGTCCTGACTTTC.

At least ten counts were recorded for this clonotype. The CDR3 reads CASRRTGTLQAFF. In DNA, the CDR3 is TGCGCCAGCAGACGGACCGGGACATTGCAAGCTTTCTTT. This chain links TRBV5-1 with TRBJ1-1; weak D call: TRBD1 (6 bases). The CDR3 is 13 amino acids. V was pared by 5 bases and J by 9 bases, with 17 bases between. CDR1 and CDR2 from the germline V gene are SGHRS and YFSETQ. The variable domain in full, with the rest retrieved from reference TRBV5-1 and TRBJ1-1, is KAGVTQTPRYLIKTRGQQVTLSCSPISGHRSVSWYQQTPGQGLQFLFEYFSETQRNKGNFPGRFSGRQFSNSRSEMNVSTLELGDSALYLCASRRTGTLQAFFGQGTRLTVV.

This clonotype was seen a few times. This chain joins TRBV28 and TRBJ2-5; TRBD2 is a possible D gene (5 bases). V was trimmed by 3 bases and J by 5 bases, leaving 13 bases between them. Germline assignment: CDR1 MDHEN and CDR2 SYDVKM. The CDR3 contains 14 residues. The chain's CDR3 is CASSLAGTRETQYF. CDR3 coding DNA: TGTGCCAGCAGTTTGGCGGGTACGAGGGAGACCCAGTACTTC.

This clonotype was found many times. V gene TRBV20-1 combines with J gene TRBJ2-2, with unresolved D. Between the trimmed V and J ends, which lost 6 bases and 3 bases, there was a span of 8 bases. This CDR3 region has 12 residues. Per germline, CDR1 DFQATT and CDR2 SNEGSKA (reference sequence). Written as DNA, the CDR3 is TGCAGTGCCCAACAGTACACCGGGGAGCTGTTTTTT. This encodes CSAQQYTGELFF.

This clonotype has ten or more counts. This rearrangement joins TRBV5-1 to TRBJ2-7; 9 bases map to TRBD2. Germline V gene data show CDR1 as SGHRS and CDR2 as YFSETQ. This CDR3 spans 15 amino acids. Germline trimming cut 2 bases from V and 2 bases from J; bases unmatched to any gene: 5. In DNA, the CDR3 is TGCGCCAGCAGCTTTGGCGGCGGGAGGGCCTACGAGCAGTACTTC. This gives the protein CASSFGGGRAYEQYF.

The sample holds a few counts of this clonotype. The genes are TRBV5-1 and TRBJ2-7, with D perhaps assigned TRBD1 or TRBD2 (5 bases each). V gave up 4 bases and J gave up 3 bases, with 17 bases separating them. The CDR3 covers 15 residues. CDR1 is SGHRS and CDR2 is YFSETQ in the germline V gene. As DNA, the CDR3 is TGCGCCAGCAGCGGGGACCCAGAGCCCCTCTACGAGCAGTACTTC. Its protein product is CASSGDPEPLYEQYF.

In this sample, this clonotype turned up many times. This chain uses TRBV12-3 or TRBV12-4 with TRBJ1-5; tentatively, D is TRBD1 (5 bases). Trimming left V 6 bases short and J 0 bases short, with 15 bases between. The CDR3 is 16 residues long. CDR3 sequence: CASSDAREYSNQPQHF. CDR3 bases: TGTGCCAGCAGCGACGCCAGGGAGTATAGCAATCAGCCCCAGCATTTT.

This clonotype was recorded at least ten times. V usage is TRBV4-2 and J usage is TRBJ2-7, with 10 positions matching TRBD2. The CDR3 covers 15 residues. The germline CDR1 and CDR2 sequences are LGHNA and YNFKEQ. Trimming cost V 1 base and J 2 bases; bases outside gene matches: 2. The DNA for the CDR3 is TGTGCCAGCAGCCAAGGGACTAGCGGTCCCTACGAGCAGTACTTC. This translates into CASSQGTSGPYEQYF.

This clonotype was found many times. The rearrangement links TRBV27 to TRBJ2-5; the D gene is possibly TRBD2 (6 bases). Trimming removed 0 bases at V and 5 bases at J, with 10 bases between. This CDR3 region has 14 residues. Germline CDR1 reads MNHEY; CDR2 reads SMNVEV (reference sequence). CDR3 sequence (DNA): TGTGCCAGCAGTTTATCGGAGGGATGGGAGACCCAGTACTTC. Its protein product is CASSLSEGWETQYF.

Ten or more counts support this clonotype. The V call is TRBV29-1, the J call TRBJ2-4, with TRBD2 identical over 7 bases. The V and J ends lost 5 bases and 4 bases, in that order; junction bases with no gene match: 11. This CDR3 contains 15 residues. The germline CDR1 and CDR2 sequences are SQVTM and ANQGSEA. Written as DNA, the CDR3 is TGCAGCGTTCAAGCCATCGCGGGAGCTAAAAACATTCAGTACTTC. Protein: CSVQAIAGAKNIQYF.

The DNA of the CDR3 is TGTGCCAGCAGTAGAGCGGGAGGGAGGGAGACCCAGTACTTC. Its translation is CASSRAGGRETQYF. The genes are TRBV6-1 and TRBJ2-5; 10 bases match TRBD2. The CDR3 totals 14 residues. Germline CDR1 is MNHNS and CDR2 is SASEGT. V lost 5 bases to trimming and J lost 5 bases; unmatched junction nucleotides: 5.

This clonotype was observed many times. The rearrangement joins TRBV12-3 or TRBV12-4 to TRBJ2-5; 7 nucleotides align to TRBD2. This CDR3 region has 14 residues. V shed 3 bases and J 0 bases; nucleotides not matched to a gene: 1. CDR3 in DNA: TGTGCCAGCAGTTTGGGAGGGGACCAAGAGACCCAGTACTTC. It is translated as CASSLGGDQETQYF.

In this sample, this clonotype turned up a few times. The chain couples TRBV7-2 to TRBJ1-1, with D possibly TRBD1 on 6 matching bases. The CDR3 runs 15 residues. Germline CDR1 and CDR2: SGHTA and FQGNSA. V lost 7 bases and J 2 bases, leaving 17 bases between the germline ends. CDR3 DNA sequence: TGTGCCAGCAAGACCGGACAGATAATAAACACTGAAGCTTTCTTT. Translating gives CASKTGQIINTEAFF.

Many counts were recorded for this clonotype. V gene TRBV28 combines with J gene TRBJ2-5; tentative D call: TRBD2 (6 bases). The V end lost 1 base, the J end lost 1 base, and 22 bases lay between the germline ends. Germline V lookup: CDR1 MDHEN, CDR2 SYDVKM. The CDR3 length is 19 residues. CDR3: CASSLFVDRFRGLQETQYF. Written as DNA, the CDR3 is TGTGCCAGCAGTTTATTCGTAGACAGATTTCGGGGACTCCAAGAGACCCAGTACTTC.

This clonotype has at least ten counts. The chain couples TRBV28 to TRBJ1-2; no definite D call. V lost 4 bases and J 4 bases, leaving 13 bases between the germline ends. Germline values: CDR1 MDHEN, CDR2 SYDVKM. This CDR3 has 14 amino acids. CDR3 in DNA: TGTGCCAGCAGTTCCATAAGCCCCGTCTATGGCTACACCTTC. Protein: CASSSISPVYGYTF.

This clonotype was seen more than once but under ten times. The chain carries TRBV30 and TRBJ2-7; tentatively, D is TRBD2 (5 bases). CDR1 GTSNPN and CDR2 SVGIG come from the germline V gene (reference sequence). V was shortened by 2 bases and J by 0 bases, with 8 bases between the two germline ends. The CDR3 runs 13 residues. CDR3 coding DNA: TGTGCCTGGAGTAAGGGAGACTCCTACGAGCAGTACTTC. It translates to CAWSKGDSYEQYF.

This clonotype was counted a few times. The chain couples TRBV9 to TRBJ2-5; TRBD2 matches at 10 bases. CDR3 length equals 14 residues. Germline V gene data show CDR1 as SGDLS and CDR2 as YYNGEE. J lost 5 bases, V lost 3 bases, and 4 bases had no gene match. The CDR3 nucleotides are TGTGCCAGCAGCGCCCCGGGACTAGCGGAGACCCAGTACTTC. The encoded protein is CASSAPGLAETQYF.